In its sample, the clone carrying this T cell receptor beta chain was seen a few times. The record originates from a study of identical twins. TCRdb reprocessed the 5' RACE reads with MiXCR, giving one entry per CDR3 protein. The sample has under 900,000 distinct CDR3 sequences; over 9% are singletons. Germline CDR1 SNHLY, CDR2 FYNNEI. V lost 4 bases and J lost 7, with 14 bases in between. The CDR3 is 13 amino acids. This sample was also put to use in a study of yellow fever vaccine responses in identical twins.

Source material: PBMCs. The TCR sequence derives from a woman between 18 and 29 years old in good health. The gene calls are TRBV2 and TRBJ2-7, with D possibly matching TRBD1 (6 bases). For the CDR3, the DNA is TGTGCCAGCAGTGTCAATACAGGGTATGAGCAGTACTTC. Translated, it gives CASSVNTGYEQYF. The entire variable domain, with the rest obtained from reference TRBV2 and TRBJ2-7, is as follows: EPEVTQTPSHQVTQMGQEVILRCVPISNHLYFYWYRQILGQKVEFLVSFYNNEISEKSEIFDDQFSVERPDGSNFTLKIRSTKLEDSAMYFCASSVNTGYEQYFGPGTRLTVT.